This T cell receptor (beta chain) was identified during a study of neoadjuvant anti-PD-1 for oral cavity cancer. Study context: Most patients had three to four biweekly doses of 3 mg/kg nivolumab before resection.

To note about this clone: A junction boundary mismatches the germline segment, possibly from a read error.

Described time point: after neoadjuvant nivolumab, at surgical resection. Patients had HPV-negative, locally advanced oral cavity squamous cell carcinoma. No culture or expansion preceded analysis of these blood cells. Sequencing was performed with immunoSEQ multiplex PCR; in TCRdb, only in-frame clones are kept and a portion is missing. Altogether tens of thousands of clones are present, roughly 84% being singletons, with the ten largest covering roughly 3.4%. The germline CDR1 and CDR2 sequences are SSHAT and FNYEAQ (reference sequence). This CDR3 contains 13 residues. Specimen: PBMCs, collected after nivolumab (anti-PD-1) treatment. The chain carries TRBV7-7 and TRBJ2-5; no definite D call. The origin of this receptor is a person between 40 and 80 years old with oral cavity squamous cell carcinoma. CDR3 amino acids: CASSLGLLETQYF. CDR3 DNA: TGTGCTAGCAGCTTGGGTCTGTTAGAGACCCAGTACTTC.